This TCR beta chain was obtained from a study of OX40 agonist ivuxolimab in advanced cancers. Study summary: The group had a mean age of about 60 years, ranged from roughly 23 to 79, and was around 82% male. Study-wide results and caveats: In the expanded peripheral T cells, antigen specificity was never determined.

Notes on this clone: Antigen specificity is unknown.

Profiling relied on immunoSEQ multiplex PCR, and the TCRdb table lists in-frame clones only, not all of them. The data contain 40,000 or so clones, 86% of them seen just once; the ten biggest clones take up approximately 0.4%. The V end lost 6 bases, the J end lost 1 base, and 6 bases lay between the germline ends. This CDR3 region has 12 residues. Germline CDR1 and CDR2: MDHEN and SYDVKM. Exclusion of a patient followed from autoimmune disease history or systemic immunosuppression. The material was CD4+ or CD8+ T cells sorted from blood, obtained in a trial of the OX40 agonist ivuxolimab. This TCR came from an adult with an advanced solid tumor such as melanoma, head and neck, liver or kidney cancer. The chain has TRBV28 and TRBJ1-1, with unresolved D. As DNA, the CDR3 is TGTGCCAGCAGGCTGAGGAACACTGAAGCTTTCTTT. Its translation is CASRLRNTEAFF.